This TCR beta chain was retrieved from a study of blood T cell repertoires in COVID-19 (dated by TCRdb to the early 2020s). Some background on the complete study: Samples covering the acute and convalescent phases of COVID-19 were provided by collaborators in the United States, Italy and Spain. Deeply sampled blood TCRbeta repertoires from subjects exposed to, actively infected with, or recovered from COVID-19 were included in the dataset. Where HLA class I and class II types were available, the types were taken from metadata supplied by the sample provider, not from assay-based typing. The repertoires were made available in a free public database intended to serve as a resource for research on the immune response to SARS-CoV-2. The samples were drawn from two sources: the first 160 participants of the ongoing ImmuneRACE study, and 1,254 subjects contributed by 6 global collaborators. A de-identified subject ID, COVID-19 status, age in years and sex were almost always included in the sample metadata. The prospective study material was composed of cDNA or gDNA derived from T cells, B-cell-depleted T cells, or PBMCs.

Worth noting for this clone: This receptor's antigen is unknown. Per-base qualities were not stored, and no clone one base away is much larger.

TCRbeta CDR3 regions were amplified from genomic DNA using the immunoSEQ Assay, a bias-controlled multiplex PCR. Under the source paper's analysis protocol: Nucleated cell counts per sample were estimated from amplification of reference gene primers within the assay. To quantify the absolute abundance of each unique TCRbeta CDR3 rearrangement, sequence reads were collapsed and filtered. For each sample, productive Simpson clonality was calculated as the square root of Simpson's diversity index across productive rearrangements. TCRdb mirrors the immuneACCESS table, restricted to in-frame sequences. Some clones are absent from its copies; in checked studies, under half trace to an unresolved V gene, and the reason for the others is unknown. V, J and clone size are taken as reported in that table, and D and trimming were inferred from the DNA itself. This sample gives approximately 350,000 clones in total; over 80% of them show up just once. The ten largest clonotypes hold over 4.5% of the sample.

From the germline V gene, CDR1 is SGDLS and CDR2 is YYNGEE. There are 16 amino acids in the CDR3, from cysteine to phenylalanine inclusive. Of the read, only the CDR3 DNA is kept; its 48 bases are in frame from base 1. V is clipped by 0 bases and J by 4 bases, and the sequence between their germline boundaries is 16 bases long. The investigation overall reported the following: How much clinical and demographic metadata was included differed by source and by participant, and the metadata was provided uncurated.

Participants in the prospective study were enrolled through a virtual design, were aged roughly 18 to 100 years, and lived in approximately 25 United States geographic areas. In the prospective study, cohorts were assigned on the basis of participant-reported clinical history obtained from a screening survey and a study questionnaire. Recovered participants in ImmuneRACE Cohort 3 were defined as having two consecutive negative NP/OP PCR tests, clearance from a healthcare professional, or resolution of symptoms. Each participant in the prospective study had whole blood, serum and a nasopharyngeal or oropharyngeal swab collected by mobile phlebotomists. Additional blood draws and questionnaires over an approximately 2-month period could optionally be provided by prospective study participants. Before DNA extraction, blood samples from the prospective study were shipped at room temperature or frozen.

This sequence uses TRBV9 and TRBJ1-2; the D gene is possibly TRBD1, with 5 bases matching. This TCR derives from a woman aged 45 to 65 who had recovered from COVID-19. Sequencing was carried out using PBMCs or T cells enriched from blood (not recorded which). The bases read TGTGCCAGCAGCGTAGAGGCCAGGGCGGTAGGCTATGGCTACACCTTC. Translated, this is CASSVEARAVGYGYTF.